The 26 T cell receptor beta chains presented below share a single source sample, sequenced in a study of Ad26.COV2.S vaccination and SARS-CoV-2 variants. Regarding treatment: roughly 18 received Ad26.COV2.S at low or high dose, single or two shots; about 5 received placebo; per-sample allocation not given. Day 63 following the first vaccine or placebo injection was when the samples were taken. The data were produced by immunoSEQ multiplex PCR, yet TCRdb's version contains in-frame clones alone and is incomplete. This table holds hundreds of thousands of clones, around 90% found once. The sample in question was peripheral blood, obtained in a trial of Ad26.COV2.S vaccine versus placebo. These receptors were collected from a person between 18 and 59 years old who received the Ad26.COV2.S COVID-19 vaccine or a placebo.

The DNA for the CDR3 is TGTGCCAGCAGTGTTGAGGATGAAGCTTTCTTT. Translating gives CASSVEDEAFF. The chain recombines TRBV2 with TRBJ1-1; D remains unclear. The V gene's germline CDR1 is SNHLY and CDR2 FYNNEI. This CDR3 has 11 amino acids. The V end lost 4 bases, the J end lost 7 bases, and 7 bases lay between the germline ends.

The sample holds one count of this clone. This chain joins TRBV20-1 and TRBJ2-7; D is ambiguous. This CDR3 has 14 amino acids. In germline, CDR1 is DFQATT, CDR2 SNEGSKA (reference sequence). V lost 3 bases, J lost 0 bases, and 12 bases lay in between. The CDR3 sequence is CSASGGESSYEQYF. The DNA for the CDR3 is TGCAGTGCTAGTGGTGGGGAAAGCTCCTACGAGCAGTACTTC.

The chain couples TRBV19 to TRBJ1-1, with D hard to call. Germline CDR1 reads LNHDA; CDR2 reads SQIVND (reference sequence). V lost 3 bases to trimming and J lost 4 bases, with 18 bases between them. The CDR3 extends over 16 amino acids. This chain's CDR3 is CASSILAPIDVTEAFF. DNA of the CDR3: TGTGCCAGTAGTATTCTGGCACCGATCGATGTCACTGAAGCTTTCTTT.

This clone occurred a few times. V and J are TRBV6-7 and TRBJ1-1; D is unresolved. TRBV6-7 is flagged as an ORF with uncertain function. The CDR3 covers 11 residues. Deletions cut 6 bases from V and 1 base from J, with 3 bases between. CDR3 protein: CASSTNTEAFF. CDR3 in DNA: TGTGCCAGCAGCACGAACACTGAAGCTTTCTTT.

The V call is TRBV18, the J call TRBJ2-1; no firm D call. V was cut by 2 bases and J by 3 bases, with 11 bases left in between. The CDR3 is 15 residues long. Germline CDR1 is KGHSH and CDR2 is LQKENI. DNA of the CDR3: TGTGCCAGCTCACCAGAAGCGTCCCTCTACAATGAGCAGTTCTTC. Translation gives CASSPEASLYNEQFF.

The chain joins TRBV19 to TRBJ1-2; 12 nucleotides align to TRBD1. After removal of 3 bases from V and 4 bases from J, the junction contained 9 bases not matched to a gene. Germline CDR1 reads LNHDA; CDR2 reads SQIVND (reference sequence). The CDR3 is 17 amino acids. The DNA of the CDR3 is TGTGCCAGTAGTATCGGGGGACAGGGGGCCGAGGGCTATGGCTACACCTTC. Translated, it gives CASSIGGQGAEGYGYTF. The full variable domain, with the rest looked up from reference TRBV19 and TRBJ1-2, is DGGITQSPKYLFRKEGQNVTLSCEQNLNHDAMYWYRQDPGQGLRLIYYSQIVNDFQKGDIAEGYSVSREKKESFPLTVTSAQKNPTAFYLCASSIGGQGAEGYGYTFGSGTRLTVV.

For this clone: Other nucleotide sequences from this sample produce the same CDR3. The chain employs TRBV11-2 and TRBJ1-1, with D maybe TRBD1 (6 bases). The CDR3 sequence is 14 residues long. V shed 1 base and J shed 2 bases, with 8 bases lying between them. Germline-derived CDR1 and CDR2 are SGHAT and FQNNGV. CDR3 loop: CASSLGTANTEAFF. The CDR3 region has the DNA TGTGCCAGCAGCTTAGGGACAGCAAACACTGAAGCTTTCTTT.

The J gene is TRBJ2-7, the V gene TRBV5-3, with 10 bases identical to TRBD2. TRBV5-3 has ORF status, its function being uncertain. The CDR3 is 15 amino acids. V lost 7 bases and J lost 6; bases outside the gene matches: 13. CDR3 amino acids: CARPLAGSNKAEQYF. CDR3 sequence (DNA): TGTGCCAGACCACTAGCGGGGTCCAACAAAGCCGAGCAGTACTTC.

The chain joins TRBV3-1 (or the pseudogene TRBV3-2) to TRBJ2-2; 7 bases map to TRBD1. Losses at the gene ends were 1 base for V and 6 bases for J; bases not matched to a gene: 2. CDR3 size: 14 residues. In germline, CDR1 is LGHDT, CDR2 YNNKEL (reference sequence). CDR3 sequence reads: CASSQGDRAGELFF. The DNA of the CDR3 is TGTGCCAGCAGCCAAGGAGACAGGGCCGGGGAGCTGTTTTTT.

This chain connects TRBV27 to TRBJ1-4; D not resolved. Trimming left V 2 bases short and J 8 bases short, with 12 bases between. The CDR3 sequence is 14 residues long. Germline V gives CDR1 MNHEY, CDR2 SMNVEV (reference sequence). The CDR3 DNA reads TGTGCCAGCAGTTTAATGGCCAATTACGAAAAACTGTTTTTT. Amino acid sequence: CASSLMANYEKLFF.

This clone occurred once. This chain's CDR3 is CASSLLTGPAGELFF. As DNA, the CDR3 is TGTGCCAGCAGCTTACTAACGGGACCGGCCGGGGAGCTGTTTTTT. This rearrangement joins TRBV7-3 to TRBJ2-2; D may be TRBD1 or TRBD2 (5 bases each). Trimming removed 2 bases from V and 6 bases from J, with 13 bases in between. CDR1 and CDR2 from the germline V gene are SGHTA and FQGTGA. The CDR3 is 15 residues long. Supplemented by reference TRBV7-3 and TRBJ2-2, the full variable domain reads GAGVSQTPSNKVTEKGKYVELRCDPISGHTALYWYRQSLGQGPEFLIYFQGTGAADDSGLPNDRFFAVRPEGSVSTLKIQRTERGDSAVYLCASSLLTGPAGELFFGEGSRLTVL.

The rearrangement links TRBV5-1 to TRBJ2-1; D is perhaps TRBD1 or TRBD2 (5 bases each). The CDR3 consists of 14 residues. The germline gives CDR1 SGHRS, CDR2 YFSETQ. V was trimmed by 5 bases and J by 2 bases, leaving 11 bases between them. This chain's CDR3 is CASSGTVTYNEQFF. The CDR3 DNA follows: TGCGCCAGCAGTGGGACGGTAACCTACAATGAGCAGTTCTTC.

The rearrangement joins TRBV5-4 to TRBJ1-4; no clear D. Trimming removed 6 bases from V and 7 bases from J, with 13 bases in between. CDR3 length equals 13 residues. Germline V gene data show CDR1 as SGHNT and CDR2 as YYREEE (reference sequence). The CDR3 loop is CASTFGWGEKLFF. The CDR3 nucleotides read TGTGCCAGCACCTTCGGATGGGGTGAAAAACTGTTTTTT.

The V call is TRBV4-1, the J call TRBJ2-5, with 8 bases fitting TRBD2. Germline trimming cut 1 base from V and 1 base from J; bases unmatched to any gene: 5. The CDR3 totals 16 residues. Germline lookup yields CDR1 MGHRA and CDR2 YSYEKL. CDR3 in amino acids: CASSQAFGLAQETQYF. Written as DNA, the CDR3 is TGCGCCAGCAGCCAAGCGTTCGGACTAGCCCAAGAGACCCAGTACTTC.

V is TRBV4-3 and J is TRBJ1-4; D unclear. The CDR3 spans 13 residues. The germline V gene encodes CDR1 LGHNA and CDR2 YSLEER. The germline V and J ends were trimmed by 1 base and 6 bases, with 6 bases remaining between them. CDR3 coding DNA: TGCGCCAGCAGCCAAGGGGGTTATGAAAAACTGTTTTTT. Translating it yields CASSQGGYEKLFF.

The J gene is TRBJ2-3, the V gene TRBV7-9; unclear D gene. CDR3 length: 13 amino acids. V was cut by 6 bases and J by 0 bases, with 7 bases left in between. CDR1 and CDR2 from the germline V gene are SEHNR and FQNEAQ (reference sequence). The CDR3 loop is CASSAWSTDTQYF. DNA of the CDR3: TGTGCCAGCAGTGCGTGGAGCACAGATACGCAGTATTTT.

This clone occurred once. J is TRBJ1-1 and V is TRBV4-3, with D possibly matching TRBD1 (6 bases). Trimming took off 1 base at V and 4 bases at J, with 7 bases between the two ends. The CDR3 length is 13 residues. Germline assignment: CDR1 LGHNA and CDR2 YSLEER. The CDR3 spells CASSQGRGTEAFF. CDR3 DNA: TGCGCCAGCAGCCAAGGCAGGGGCACTGAAGCTTTCTTT.

This rearrangement joins TRBV5-1 to TRBJ1-3; no clear D gene. The CDR3 covers 16 residues. Trimming left V 2 bases short and J 4 bases short, with 16 bases between. CDR1 is SGHRS and CDR2 is YFSETQ in the germline V gene. CDR3 DNA: TGCGCCAGCAGCTTCGGCCCCGAGGGCGCCGGAAACACCATATATTTT. This codes for CASSFGPEGAGNTIYF.

V and J are TRBV4-2 and TRBJ2-2; no reliable D call. The V and J ends lost 0 bases and 6 bases respectively, with 8 bases between them. From germline, CDR1 is LGHNA and CDR2 YNFKEQ. The CDR3 runs 14 residues. The CDR3 nucleotides read TGTGCCAGCAGCCAAGAGACGTGGTCCGGGGAGCTGTTTTTT. Its translation: CASSQETWSGELFF.

Written as DNA, the CDR3 is TGTGCCTGGATTGTGGGGACAGATACGCAGTATTTT. Protein sequence: CAWIVGTDTQYF. The V gene is TRBV30, the J gene TRBJ2-3; D is unclear. CDR1 GTSNPN and CDR2 SVGIG come from the germline V gene (reference sequence). Trimming shortened V by 4 bases and J by 3 bases, and 8 bases separated the two germline ends. This CDR3 contains 12 residues.

The chain has TRBV14 and TRBJ1-2; weak D call: TRBD1 (5 bases). CDR1 SGHDN and CDR2 FVKESK come from the germline V gene. Trimming removed 5 bases from V and 0 bases from J, with 16 bases in between. The CDR3 runs 16 residues. The CDR3 protein is CASSLTRTPTNYGYTF. The CDR3 DNA sequence: TGTGCCAGCAGCTTAACCCGGACACCTACTAACTATGGCTACACCTTC.

The chain uses TRBV29-1 and TRBJ1-3, with no clear D. There are 11 residues in the CDR3. The germline CDR1 and CDR2 sequences are SQVTM and ANQGSEA. V lost 4 bases and J lost 9, with 10 bases in between. The DNA of the CDR3 is TGCAGCGTTGCAGAAGAAGGCACCATATATTTT. Its translation is CSVAEEGTIYF.

This clone has a handful of counts. The gene calls are TRBV7-9 and TRBJ1-4, with unresolved D. Trimming removed 2 bases from V and 6 bases from J, with 7 bases in between. The germline V gene has CDR1 SEHNR and CDR2 FQNEAQ (reference sequence). CDR3 length: 13 residues. CDR3 region: CASSLRADEKLFF. The CDR3 region has the DNA TGTGCCAGCAGCTTACGCGCGGATGAAAAACTGTTTTTT.

V usage is TRBV7-3 and J usage is TRBJ2-3, with TRBD2 matching over 13 bases. The V and J ends lost 5 bases and 6 bases, in that order; junction bases with no gene match: 5. In germline, CDR1 is SGHTA, CDR2 FQGTGA. The length of the CDR3 is 15 residues. The CDR3 loop is CASSPGTSGADTQYF. The DNA of the CDR3 is TGTGCCAGCAGCCCCGGGACTAGCGGGGCTGATACGCAGTATTTT.

This rearrangement joins TRBV30 to TRBJ2-1, with D unresolved. From germline, CDR1 is GTSNPN and CDR2 SVGIG (reference sequence). The ends were cut back, 3 bases at V and 8 bases at J, with 14 bases in the middle. The CDR3 extends over 13 amino acids. The DNA for the CDR3 is TGTGCCTGGAGCCGAGAGAGTCTCGATGAGCAGTTCTTC. It encodes CAWSRESLDEQFF.

There are a few counts of this clone. The chain uses TRBV6-5 and TRBJ2-5; TRBD1 or TRBD2 may be the D gene (5 bases each). CDR1 and CDR2 (germline): MNHEY, SVGAGI. There are 12 residues in the CDR3. V dropped 6 bases and J dropped 5 bases, with 10 bases sitting between them. The CDR3 coding sequence is TGTGCCAGCAGCGCAGGGACCGAGACCCAGTACTTC. Its translation is CASSAGTETQYF.